The rows below give T cell receptor beta chains drawn from one sample of a study of cytomegalovirus exposure and HLA in healthy donors. Method: immunoSEQ multiplex PCR; TCRdb's copy keeps in-frame clones and lacks some. The data show roughly 150,000 clones, 85% to 90% seen once. Sequencing was done on a sample of PBMCs. These receptors came from a man between 18 and 29 years old in good health and CMV-seronegative. Each CDR3 is given with its conserved first and last residue. Each record gives: CDR3 protein, CDR3 DNA, clone size, D gene, CDR3 length, V gene, J gene. The D gene is left open where the match is weak. The size of a clone is reported for some rows only, either as once, few or many, or as a class for expanded clones.

CASSQGAGTSGSYEQYF	TGCGCCAGCAGCCAGGGAGCCGGGACTAGCGGGAGTTACGAGCAGTACTTC	.	TRBD2	17	TRBV4-3	TRBJ2-7
CSVASEAKNIQYF	TGCAGCGTTGCCAGCGAAGCCAAAAACATTCAGTACTTC	.	.	13	TRBV29-1	TRBJ2-4
CASSDLYTTEAFF	TGCGCCAGCAGTGACTTGTACACCACTGAAGCTTTCTTT	once	.	13	TRBV10-1	TRBJ1-1
CASSRRGTGSSYEQYF	TGTGCCAGTAGTAGGAGAGGGACAGGGTCTTCCTACGAGCAGTACTTC	.	TRBD1	16	TRBV19	TRBJ2-7
CASSTLAASYNEQFF	TGTGCCAGCAGTACGCTAGCGGCTTCCTACAATGAGCAGTTCTTC	.	TRBD2	15	TRBV27	TRBJ2-1
CASSEPAGKYYEQYF	TGTGCCAGCAGTGAACCTGCAGGAAAGTACTACGAGCAGTACTTC	.	.	15	TRBV6-1	TRBJ2-7
CAWNNPEGPRNTEAFF	TGTGCCTGGAACAATCCGGAGGGGCCGAGGAACACTGAAGCTTTCTTT	few	.	16	TRBV30	TRBJ1-1
CASSLVAARIGGVRNEQFF	TGTGCCAGCAGTTTAGTCGCGGCCCGCATAGGGGGAGTGAGAAATGAGCAGTTCTTC	.	.	19	TRBV27	TRBJ2-1
CSVVRRAGHNYGYTF	TGCAGCGTTGTAAGGAGGGCAGGCCATAACTATGGCTACACCTTC	few	.	15	TRBV29-1	TRBJ1-2
CASSQSFDGGFDTF	TGTGCCAGCAGCCAATCATTCGACGGGGGTTTCGACACCTTC	.	.	14	TRBV14	TRBJ1-2
CASSIYLSRQETQYF	TGTGCCAGTAGTATTTATCTCTCCCGTCAGGAGACCCAGTACTTC	.	.	15	TRBV19	TRBJ2-5
CASSEPSLTSGFYNEQFF	TGCGCCAGCAGTGAGCCCTCATTGACTAGCGGGTTCTACAATGAGCAGTTCTTC	.	TRBD2	18	TRBV10-2	TRBJ2-1
CASSMGGYGNQPQHF	TGTGCCAGTAGTATGGGGGGTTATGGCAATCAGCCCCAGCATTTT	.	.	15	TRBV19	TRBJ1-5
CASSLREFTDTQYF	TGCGCCAGCAGCCTGCGGGAGTTCACAGATACGCAGTATTTT	.	TRBD2	14	TRBV5-1	TRBJ2-3
CASSTEDYEQYF	TGCGCCAGCAGTACAGAAGACTACGAGCAGTACTTC	.	.	12	TRBV5-1	TRBJ2-7
CASSTPDRGYIQYF	TGTGCCAGTAGTACGCCAGACAGGGGATACATTCAGTACTTC	.	TRBD1	14	TRBV19	TRBJ2-4
CASSLDSLNTGELFF	TGTGCCAGCAGCTTGGATAGCCTGAACACCGGGGAGCTGTTTTTT	.	.	15	TRBV5-4	TRBJ2-2
CSAPWAMGYTF	TGCAGTGCTCCCTGGGCGATGGGCTACACCTTC	.	.	11	TRBV20-1	TRBJ1-2
CSVGQGTYEQYF	TGCAGCGTTGGACAGGGCACCTACGAGCAGTACTTC	.	TRBD1	12	TRBV29-1	TRBJ2-7
CAASGGETQYF	TGTGCCGCTTCTGGGGGGGAGACCCAGTACTTC	.	.	11	TRBV27	TRBJ2-5
CASSDYGTGHGTQYF	TGTGCCAGCAGCGATTACGGGACAGGGCACGGGACCCAGTACTTC	.	TRBD1	15	TRBV7-8	TRBJ2-5
CASSSWENEQFF	TGTGCCAGCAGTTCTTGGGAGAATGAGCAGTTCTTC	.	.	12	TRBV6-5	TRBJ2-1
CSVGSGRRNEQFF	TGCAGCGTTGGAAGCGGGAGGAGAAATGAGCAGTTCTTC	.	TRBD2	13	TRBV29-1	TRBJ2-1
CSFKRDRSGNTIYF	TGCAGCTTCAAACGCGACAGAAGTGGAAACACCATATATTTT	.	.	14	TRBV29-1	TRBJ1-3
CSARGGTEAFF	TGCAGTGCTAGAGGAGGCACTGAAGCTTTCTTT	.	.	11	TRBV20-1	TRBJ1-1
CASSSSLAESTDTQYF	TGTGCCAGCAGCTCCTCCCTAGCGGAGAGCACAGATACGCAGTATTTT	.	TRBD2	16	TRBV5-4	TRBJ2-3
CASSREKFSYGYTF	TGTGCCAGCAGCCGAGAAAAGTTTAGCTATGGCTACACCTTC	.	.	14	TRBV6-6	TRBJ1-2
CASSRGGDSAKLFF	TGTGCCAGCAGCCGCGGAGGGGACAGTGCAAAACTGTTTTTT	.	TRBD1	14	TRBV7-2	TRBJ1-4
CASSLSFKVLRNYGYTF	TGTGCCAGCAGCTTATCCTTCAAAGTCCTTCGGAACTATGGCTACACCTTC	.	.	17	TRBV7-2	TRBJ1-2
CASSPSVGWEIAGELFF	TGTGCCAGCAGCCCATCGGTCGGGTGGGAGATTGCCGGGGAGCTGTTTTTT	.	.	17	TRBV27	TRBJ2-2
CASSALRGSATNTEAFF	TGTGCCAGCAGCGCGTTGCGGGGTTCGGCCACGAACACTGAAGCTTTCTTT	.	.	17	TRBV5-4	TRBJ1-1
CASRGTRNTGELFF	TGTGCCAGCAGGGGGACTAGGAACACCGGGGAGCTGTTTTTT	.	TRBD2	14	TRBV27	TRBJ2-2
CASSRIQGVNTEAFF	TGTGCCAGCAGCCGAATACAGGGAGTGAACACTGAAGCTTTCTTT	.	.	15	TRBV7-2	TRBJ1-1
CASSFTGGAGGYTF	TGTGCCAGCAGTTTCACAGGGGGAGCGGGCGGCTACACCTTC	.	TRBD1	14	TRBV27	TRBJ1-2
CASSQAGTELRETQYF	TGCGCCAGCAGCCAAGCCGGGACAGAACTGCGAGAGACCCAGTACTTC	.	TRBD1	16	TRBV4-1	TRBJ2-5
CASWTGERQPQHF	TGTGCCAGCTGGACAGGGGAGCGCCAGCCCCAGCATTTT	.	TRBD1	13	TRBV2	TRBJ1-5
CASSLVAGQSEQYF	TGCGCCAGCAGCTTGGTCGCAGGGCAAAGCGAGCAGTACTTC	.	.	14	TRBV5-1	TRBJ2-7
CASSSGAGQGTEAFF	TGTGCCAGCAGCTCTGGGGCCGGGCAGGGCACTGAAGCTTTCTTT	once	.	15	TRBV11-3	TRBJ1-1
CASSPLAYKGGYEQYF	TGTGCCAGCAGCCCGCTAGCCTATAAGGGAGGTTACGAGCAGTACTTC	.	.	16	TRBV7-9	TRBJ2-7
CATTAASGRGNEQFF	TGTGCCACCACGGCGGCTAGCGGGAGAGGCAATGAGCAGTTCTTC	.	TRBD2	15	TRBV15	TRBJ2-1
CASSLNDRGQGTEAFF	TGTGCCAGCAGCCTCAACGACAGGGGGCAAGGCACTGAAGCTTTCTTT	.	TRBD1	16	TRBV11-2	TRBJ1-1
CASSQGHNYGYTF	TGCGCCAGCAGCCAAGGACACAACTATGGCTACACCTTC	few	.	13	TRBV4-1	TRBJ1-2
CASSQDRDYYNEQFF	TGTGCCAGCAGCCAAGACCGGGACTATTACAATGAGCAGTTCTTC	.	TRBD2	15	TRBV14	TRBJ2-1
CASSPGQASYGYTF	TGCGCCAGCAGCCCCGGACAGGCCTCTTATGGCTACACCTTC	.	TRBD1	14	TRBV5-1	TRBJ1-2
CASSRDSNQPQHF	TGTGCCAGCAGCCGGGACAGTAATCAGCCCCAGCATTTT	.	.	13	TRBV12-1	TRBJ1-5
CASSAPATGAFF	TGTGCCAGCAGCGCCCCCGCGACAGGGGCTTTCTTT	.	TRBD1	12	TRBV7-9	TRBJ1-1
CASSAGTSGSYEQYF	TGTGCCAGCAGCGCCGGGACTAGCGGGAGTTACGAGCAGTACTTC	.	TRBD2	15	TRBV9	TRBJ2-7
CASSPGGAGAREEYF	TGTGCCAGCAGCCCCGGTGGAGCGGGGGCCCGCGAGGAGTATTTT	.	TRBD2	15	TRBV11-2	TRBJ2-3
CASSSNRVLQETQYF	TGTGCCAGCAGCTCAAATCGGGTTCTGCAAGAGACCCAGTACTTC	.	.	15	TRBV7-6	TRBJ2-5
CASSFSGQGSLETQYF	TGCGCCAGCAGCTTTTCTGGACAGGGTTCTCTAGAGACCCAGTACTTC	.	TRBD1	16	TRBV5-1	TRBJ2-5
CASSPLGETYEQYF	TGTGCCAGCAGCCCCTTGGGCGAGACCTACGAGCAGTACTTC	.	.	14	TRBV7-9	TRBJ2-7